This TCR beta chain was retrieved from a study of control samples from healthy donors and cancer patients. This CDR3 spans 16 amino acids. V was cut by 5 bases and J by 1 base, with 18 bases left in between. From germline, CDR1 is SGHRS and CDR2 YFSETQ. Sequenced by immunoSEQ multiplex PCR; TCRdb stores in-frame clones only, minus some. The sample holds 350,000 to 450,000 clones, over 75% seen once. Sequenced: PBMCs. The receptor's source is a man aged 35 to 55 with head and neck cancer. The chain uses TRBV5-1 and TRBJ1-1, with a possible D match to TRBD1 (6 bases). CDR3 nucleotides: TGCGCCAGCAGAAGATTTGTGGGGGCAGAGAACACTGAAGCTTTCTTT. Translation gives CASRRFVGAENTEAFF.